This TCR beta chain originates from a study of cytomegalovirus exposure and HLA in healthy donors. Separation from the roughly 680-subject first cohort characterized the roughly 110-subject validation cohort, to which the donors belonged. Whole-study findings and limits: The study listed about 150 cytomegalovirus-associated TCR beta chains. Reports described diagnosis of cytomegalovirus status by the classifier as highly specific and sensitive. In a later analysis, first-cohort TCR clusters were found to tend to co-occur in the roughly 120 validation repertoires.

Germline V gene lookup returns CDR1 SGHRS and CDR2 YFSETQ. Between the trimmed V and J ends, which lost 0 bases and 4 bases, there was a span of 14 bases. The CDR3 is 16 amino acids. This table comes from immunoSEQ multiplex PCR, and its TCRdb copy is limited to in-frame clones, with some not included. Of 50,000 to 70,000 clones in the sample, roughly 96% were seen once. Comment on this clone: No antigen is known for it.

Material: PBMCs. The chain joins TRBV5-1 to TRBJ1-3; D is possibly TRBD1 (5 bases). The receptor's source is a woman aged 18-35 years in good health and CMV-seropositive. Written as DNA, the CDR3 is TGCGCCAGCAGCTTGGGAGGTGGAGGGGACGGAAACACCATATATTTT. This sequence encodes CASSLGGGGDGNTIYF.